The 26 T cell receptor beta chains in this list originate from one sample, sequenced in a study of control samples from healthy donors and cancer patients (dated by TCRdb to the early 2020s). Library construction relied on the immunoSEQ multiplex PCR assay. TCRdb re-hosts the immuneACCESS table, in-frame sequences only. Its copies lack some clones; in the studies checked, an unresolved V gene accounts for under half of them, and the cause for the rest is not known. The sample table contains roughly 98,000 clones; only one count was recorded for 93% of them. 8% to 9.5% of the sample rests with the top ten. The sample comprised blood. These receptors all stem from a man between 18 and 35 years old in good health.

V gene TRBV5-1 combines with J gene TRBJ2-7; D might be TRBD1 or TRBD2, each matching 5 bases. The CDR3 loop spans 15 amino acids. With 3 bases removed from V and 3 bases from J, the gap between germline ends came to 16 bases. Looked up from germline, CDR1 is SGHRS and CDR2 is YFSETQ. This CDR3 is CASSSTGTTFYEQYF. CDR3 sequence (DNA): TGCGCCAGCAGCTCAACCGGGACCACTTTCTACGAGCAGTACTTC.

V and J are TRBV4-3 and TRBJ1-5, with 7 bases identical to TRBD1. The CDR3 loop spans 15 amino acids. Germline CDR1 and CDR2: LGHNA and YSLEER. Trimming took 3 bases from V and 4 from J; bases not matched to a gene: 6. The CDR3 loop is CASSQRQGENQPQHF. The CDR3 DNA follows: TGCGCCAGCAGCCAGAGACAGGGTGAAAATCAGCCCCAGCATTTT.

The chain employs TRBV5-1 and TRBJ1-6, with D tentatively TRBD1 (5 bases). CDR3 length: 19 residues. V lost 4 bases to trimming and J lost 4 bases, with 24 bases between them. Germline V lookup: CDR1 SGHRS, CDR2 YFSETQ. CDR3 bases: TGCGCCAGCAGCCCTGGAGGAGGATTAGCCCAGGGATATAATTCACCCCTCCACTTT. Translated: CASSPGGGLAQGYNSPLHF.

The CDR3 reads CASSFPRGLDAFF. Here the CDR3 DNA reads TGTGCCAGCAGCTTCCCGAGGGGTTTGGACGCTTTCTTT. This chain uses TRBV7-9 with TRBJ1-1; possible D gene TRBD1, 5 bases. The V gene lost 3 bases and the J gene lost 11 bases, with 16 bases spanning the gap. From germline, CDR1 is SEHNR and CDR2 FQNEAQ (reference sequence). This CDR3 region has 13 residues.

V and J are TRBV9 and TRBJ1-2, with D tentatively TRBD1 (5 bases). This CDR3 is 12 amino acids long. Looked up from germline, CDR1 is SGDLS and CDR2 is YYNGEE. The V end lost 4 bases, the J end lost 6 bases, and 10 bases lay between the germline ends. This CDR3 is CASSSTDHGYTF. CDR3 nucleotide sequence: TGTGCCAGCAGCTCGACAGACCATGGCTACACCTTC. Looking up the rest from reference TRBV9 and TRBJ1-2 gives the full variable domain: DSGVTQTPKHLITATGQRVTLRCSPRSGDLSVYWYQQSLDQGLQFLIQYYNGEERAKGNILERFSAQQFPDLHSELNLSSLELGDSALYFCASSSTDHGYTFGSGTRLTVV.

The V gene is TRBV6-4, the J gene TRBJ2-1, with a tentative D call TRBD2 (6 bases). The V end lost 0 bases, the J end lost 0 bases, and 6 bases lay between the germline ends. Per germline, CDR1 MRHNA and CDR2 SNTAGT. This CDR3 region has 15 residues. The DNA of the CDR3 is TGTGCCAGCAGTGACTCAGCGGGCTCCTACAATGAGCAGTTCTTC. Translating gives CASSDSAGSYNEQFF.

The V and J genes are TRBV4-1 and TRBJ2-1, with 8 bases that match TRBD2. J was trimmed by 1 base and V by 0 bases; bases with no gene match: 2. Germline loops: CDR1 MGHRA, CDR2 YSYEKL. The CDR3 spans 16 residues. The CDR3 nucleotides are TGCGCCAGCAGCCAAGATGGCGGGAGGTCCTACAATGAGCAGTTCTTC. Translation: CASSQDGGRSYNEQFF.

There are a few counts of this clone. J is TRBJ2-7 and V is TRBV4-3; no firm D call. CDR1 and CDR2 from the germline V gene are LGHNA and YSLEER. This CDR3 spans 13 amino acids. The V end lost 0 bases, the J end lost 0 bases, and 3 bases lay between the germline ends. CDR3 region: CASSQESSYEQYF. The CDR3 nucleotides read TGCGCCAGCAGCCAAGAGTCCTCCTACGAGCAGTACTTC.

J is TRBJ2-7 and V is TRBV7-2, with 10 bases aligning to TRBD1. The V segment lost 5 bases and the J segment 3 bases; nucleotides outside the gene matches: 4. The germline CDR1 and CDR2 sequences are SGHTA and FQGNSA. CDR3 size: 14 residues. CDR3 sequence reads: CASSHRTGGYEQYF. CDR3 DNA: TGTGCCAGCAGCCACAGGACAGGGGGCTACGAGCAGTACTTC.

This rearrangement joins TRBV7-9 to TRBJ2-5; TRBD1 matches at 7 bases. The V segment lost 6 bases and the J segment 7 bases; nucleotides outside the gene matches: 11. CDR3 length equals 14 residues. The germline V gene encodes CDR1 SEHNR and CDR2 FQNEAQ (reference sequence). This CDR3 is CASSQQGSKGTQYF. CDR3 nucleotide sequence: TGTGCCAGCAGTCAACAGGGGTCGAAAGGGACCCAGTACTTC.

This chain connects TRBV16 to TRBJ1-1; tentatively, D is TRBD1 (5 bases). Trimming took 0 bases from V and 0 from J, leaving 8 bases between them. The germline gives CDR1 KGHSY, CDR2 FQNENV. The CDR3 is 15 amino acids. In DNA, the CDR3 is TGTGCCAGCAGCCAATCGGGGACGGTGAACACTGAAGCTTTCTTT. Amino acids: CASSQSGTVNTEAFF.

This clone was seen just once. This chain uses TRBV14 with TRBJ1-4; the D is unclear. The CDR3 is 13 residues long. The germline V gene has CDR1 SGHDN and CDR2 FVKESK. The V end lost 3 bases, the J end lost 8 bases, and 10 bases lay between the germline ends. The CDR3 loop is CASSQDHWEKLFF. In nucleotides, the CDR3 is TGTGCCAGCAGCCAGGATCACTGGGAAAAACTGTTTTTT.

This clone appeared a single time. V and J are TRBV2 and TRBJ2-1; D ambiguous. This CDR3 is 13 amino acids long. Per germline, CDR1 SNHLY and CDR2 FYNNEI. The V end was cut by 8 bases, the J end by 6 bases, with 14 bases between. CDR3 protein: CASRVGFGNEQFF. In DNA form, the CDR3 reads TGTGCCAGCCGAGTGGGTTTCGGCAATGAGCAGTTCTTC.

V usage is TRBV4-1 and J usage is TRBJ2-5, with 11 bases identical to TRBD1. CDR3 size: 17 residues. The germline CDR1 and CDR2 sequences are MGHRA and YSYEKL. V lost 4 bases to trimming and J lost 2 bases; unmatched junction nucleotides: 9. The CDR3 nucleotides read TGCGCCAGCAGCCTACTAACCGGGACAGGGGGGCAAGAGACCCAGTACTTC. This codes for CASSLLTGTGGQETQYF.

V usage is TRBV7-9 and J usage is TRBJ1-1; weak D call: TRBD1 (6 bases). This CDR3 is built from 14 residues. Germline lookup yields CDR1 SEHNR and CDR2 FQNEAQ (reference sequence). Deletions cut 6 bases from V and 10 bases from J, with 21 bases between. CDR3 sequence: CASRQMTGEEGAFF. CDR3 in DNA: TGTGCCAGCAGACAGATGACAGGCGAAGAAGGAGCTTTCTTT.

This clone was detected once. The gene calls are TRBV29-1 and TRBJ1-2; 8 nucleotides match TRBD1. The CDR3 is made up of 12 amino acids. V was pared by 5 bases and J by 7 bases, with 6 bases of the junction left unmatched. CDR1 SQVTM and CDR2 ANQGSEA come from the germline V gene. The CDR3 nucleotides read TGCAGCGTTTTCTCAGGGGGCTCTGGCTACACCTTC. It encodes CSVFSGGSGYTF.

The V call is TRBV18, the J call TRBJ1-1; D ambiguous. CDR3 length: 15 amino acids. V was shortened by 1 base and J by 0 bases, with 9 bases between the two germline ends. Germline CDR1 reads KGHSH; CDR2 reads LQKENI. The CDR3 region has the DNA TGTGCCAGCTCACCACTTTCAGAGGTGAACACTGAAGCTTTCTTT. Its protein product is CASSPLSEVNTEAFF.

This chain uses TRBV7-8 with TRBJ1-1, with D possibly matching TRBD1 (6 bases). The germline CDR1 and CDR2 sequences are SGHVS and FQNEAQ. The length of the CDR3 is 14 residues. Trimming stripped 4 bases from V and 0 bases from J, with 9 bases between. CDR3 region: CASSSGALNTEAFF. In nucleotides, the CDR3 is TGTGCCAGCAGCTCAGGGGCTTTGAACACTGAAGCTTTCTTT.

The rearrangement links TRBV6-5 to TRBJ2-7; 9 bases match TRBD2. Germline V gene sequence: CDR1 MNHEY, CDR2 SVGAGI. The CDR3 consists of 13 residues. Trimming took 10 bases from V and 2 from J; bases not matched to a gene: 6. In DNA, the CDR3 is TGTGCCACCCGAGCGGGAGGCCCCTACGAGCAGTACTTC. Its translation: CATRAGGPYEQYF.

The rearrangement uses TRBV19 and TRBJ1-5; D not resolved. Germline V gene data show CDR1 as LNHDA and CDR2 as SQIVND (reference sequence). V was cut by 4 bases and J by 1 base, with 11 bases left in between. There are 15 residues in the CDR3. CDR3 nucleotide sequence: TGTGCCAGTAGTAGAGTAATAGGGAGCAATCAGCCCCAGCATTTT. As protein: CASSRVIGSNQPQHF.

The J gene is TRBJ2-3, the V gene TRBV2; 7 bases are shared with TRBD1. CDR3 length: 14 residues. V lost 6 bases and J lost 1; bases outside the gene matches: 4. Germline assignment: CDR1 SNHLY and CDR2 FYNNEI. CDR3 amino acids: CASSTGTGTDTQYF. CDR3 DNA sequence: TGTGCCAGCAGCACCGGGACAGGCACAGATACGCAGTATTTT.

The genes are TRBV5-1 and TRBJ1-3; D call uncertain. V lost 3 bases and J 2 bases, leaving 18 bases between the germline ends. Germline V gives CDR1 SGHRS, CDR2 YFSETQ. There are 17 residues in the CDR3. This CDR3 is CASSSGKTGAAGNTIYF. In nucleotides, the CDR3 is TGCGCCAGCAGCTCAGGTAAAACGGGAGCGGCTGGAAACACCATATATTTT.

The V gene is TRBV9, the J gene TRBJ2-1, with 7 bases identical to TRBD2. This CDR3 is built from 13 residues. Per the germline V gene, CDR1 is SGDLS and CDR2 is YYNGEE. Trimming removed 3 bases from V and 8 bases from J; junction bases left unmatched: 5. CDR3: CASSGTSVYEQFF. The CDR3 nucleotides read TGTGCCAGCAGCGGGACTAGTGTGTATGAGCAGTTCTTC.

This clone was observed once. The chain uses TRBV5-1 and TRBJ1-1, with D perhaps matching TRBD1 (5 bases). CDR1 is SGHRS and CDR2 is YFSETQ in the germline V gene. The CDR3 is made up of 15 amino acids. The V end lost 1 base, the J end lost 1 base, and 11 bases lay between the germline ends. The CDR3 coding sequence is TGCGCCAGCAGCTTGTTTCCAGGGCCGAACACTGAAGCTTTCTTT. It specifies CASSLFPGPNTEAFF.

This chain uses TRBV7-9 with TRBJ2-3; 13 bases are a match to TRBD2. CDR1 and CDR2 (germline): SEHNR, FQNEAQ (reference sequence). V was pared by 5 bases and J by 4 bases, with 6 bases of the junction left unmatched. The CDR3 runs to 16 residues. DNA for the CDR3: TGTGCCAGCAGCGTCGGGACTAGCGGGGAGTCAGATACGCAGTATTTT. This codes for CASSVGTSGESDTQYF.

The chain uses TRBV7-2 and TRBJ1-5, with D perhaps TRBD1 (5 bases). The V gene lost 1 base and the J gene lost 7 bases, with 11 bases spanning the gap. The CDR3 consists of 14 residues. Per the germline V gene, CDR1 is SGHTA and CDR2 is FQGNSA. CDR3 coding DNA: TGTGCCAGCAGCTTAGGAGACAGTAGACAGCCCCAGCATTTT. Translation: CASSLGDSRQPQHF.